These 22 T cell receptor beta chains originate from one sample sequenced in a study of cytomegalovirus exposure and HLA in healthy donors. A multiplex PCR was run with 60 Vbeta primers and 13 Jbeta primers. The repertoire was sequenced with immunoSEQ multiplex PCR; TCRdb's copy has only in-frame clones and lacks some. This table has about 110,000 clones, around 80% appearing once. Sequencing used PBMCs. Source of these receptors: a man younger than 40 in good health and CMV-seropositive.

The rearrangement joins TRBV29-1 to TRBJ2-1, with 12 nucleotides matching TRBD2. Germline CDR1 reads SQVTM; CDR2 reads ANQGSEA. The CDR3 consists of 17 residues. J was trimmed by 6 bases and V by 3 bases; bases with no gene match: 12. This chain's CDR3 is CSVEELAGGLGSNEQFF. CDR3 DNA: TGCAGCGTTGAGGAACTAGCGGGGGGCTTAGGGTCCAATGAGCAGTTCTTC.

This clone has more than one count but fewer than ten. The rearrangement uses TRBV29-1 and TRBJ1-2; D might be TRBD1 (6 bases). The CDR3 contains 12 residues. V was clipped by 7 bases and J by 4 bases, with 13 bases between them. Germline CDR1 SQVTM, CDR2 ANQGSEA. The CDR3 is CSASQGRYGYTF. CDR3 nucleotide sequence: TGCAGCGCGTCCCAGGGGCGCTATGGCTACACCTTC.

The genes are TRBV7-9 and TRBJ1-3; possibly TRBD1 for D (6 bases). The length of the CDR3 is 15 residues. Germline V gene data show CDR1 as SEHNR and CDR2 as FQNEAQ (reference sequence). V dropped 3 bases and J dropped 0 bases, with 9 bases sitting between them. The CDR3 loop is CASSFTGSSGNTIYF. Here the CDR3 DNA reads TGTGCCAGCAGCTTCACAGGGTCCTCTGGAAACACCATATATTTT.

This sequence joins TRBV5-4 and TRBJ1-2, with unresolved D. The CDR3 consists of 13 residues. CDR1 SGHNT and CDR2 YYREEE come from the germline V gene (reference sequence). Trimming removed 3 bases at V and 3 bases at J, with 9 bases between. CDR3 DNA sequence: TGTGCCAGCAGCTCAGGACTGCACTATGGCTACACCTTC. Translation gives CASSSGLHYGYTF.

The chain combines TRBV6-6 with TRBJ1-4; D is possibly TRBD1 (5 bases). The CDR3 loop spans 15 amino acids. The germline V gene encodes CDR1 MNHNY and CDR2 SVGAGI (reference sequence). V gave up 5 bases and J gave up 8 bases, with 18 bases separating them. CDR3 protein: CASSTYGAGDEKLFF. The CDR3 DNA follows: TGTGCCAGCAGTACCTACGGGGCGGGAGACGAAAAACTGTTTTTT.

The J gene is TRBJ2-1, the V gene TRBV7-6; 10 bases line up with TRBD2. The trim removed 3 bases at V and 7 bases at J, leaving 6 bases unmatched. The CDR3 length is 15 residues. CDR1 and CDR2 (germline): SGHVS, FNYEAQ. CDR3 loop: CASSLGAGGPNEQFF. The CDR3 nucleotides are TGTGCCAGCAGCTTGGGAGCGGGGGGGCCGAATGAGCAGTTCTTC.

This clone was detected a few times. CDR3 sequence (DNA): TGTGCCAGCAGATCTCCGGTGCCAGATACGCAGTATTTT. It encodes CASRSPVPDTQYF. The J gene is TRBJ2-3, the V gene TRBV28, with D unclear. Germline CDR1 MDHEN, CDR2 SYDVKM. The CDR3 consists of 13 residues. Trimming left V 6 bases short and J 4 bases short, with 11 bases between.

Only a few counts were recorded for this clone. This chain joins TRBV5-6 and TRBJ1-2; D remains ambiguous. The germline V gene has CDR1 SGHDT and CDR2 YYEEEE. This CDR3 has 13 amino acids. V lost 0 bases to trimming and J lost 4 bases, with 7 bases between them. The CDR3 loop is CASSLAISYGYTF. DNA of the CDR3: TGTGCCAGCAGCTTGGCCATTTCCTATGGCTACACCTTC.

The sample holds one count of this clone. V is TRBV7-3 and J is TRBJ2-3; TRBD2 is a possible D gene (6 bases). The V gene's germline CDR1 is SGHTA and CDR2 FQGTGA. This CDR3 has 14 amino acids. V lost 5 bases and J lost 1, with 10 bases in between. CDR3 in amino acids: CASSPGTGTDTQYF. CDR3 in DNA: TGTGCCAGCAGCCCCGGGACTGGCACAGATACGCAGTATTTT.

The chain couples TRBV28 to TRBJ1-2; D is possibly TRBD1 (5 bases). The CDR3 runs 14 residues. The V end was cut by 7 bases, the J end by 3 bases, with 15 bases between. CDR1 is MDHEN and CDR2 is SYDVKM in the germline V gene. The CDR3 sequence is CASTPPGGDYGYTF. In nucleotides, the CDR3 is TGTGCCAGCACCCCGCCGGGGGGAGACTATGGCTACACCTTC.

This clone was seen a few times. The chain has TRBV2 and TRBJ2-5; TRBD2 agrees at 7 bases. Germline-derived CDR1 and CDR2 are SNHLY and FYNNEI. V lost 8 bases, J lost 4 bases, and 7 bases stayed unmatched. The CDR3 consists of 13 residues. The CDR3 is CASSGSSGETQYF. In nucleotides, the CDR3 is TGTGCCAGCTCGGGATCTAGCGGAGAGACCCAGTACTTC.

The chain joins TRBV7-9 to TRBJ2-1; TRBD1 matches 10 bases. This CDR3 is 15 amino acids long. The V gene end was trimmed by 5 bases and the J gene end by 5 bases; junction bases not matched to a gene: 6. CDR1 and CDR2 from the germline V gene are SEHNR and FQNEAQ (reference sequence). As DNA, the CDR3 is TGTGCCAGCAGCCCCCGGGACAGGGGCGACAATGAGCAGTTCTTC. It encodes CASSPRDRGDNEQFF.

This clone occurred once. The chain carries TRBV30 and TRBJ1-1; no clear D gene. CDR1 and CDR2 (germline): GTSNPN, SVGIG (reference sequence). V was trimmed by 7 bases and J by 8 bases, leaving 8 bases between them. The CDR3 extends over 9 amino acids. This CDR3 reads CASGREAFF. In nucleotides, the CDR3 is TGTGCCTCGGGTCGGGAAGCTTTCTTT. The full variable domain, its missing parts supplied by reference TRBV30 and TRBJ1-1, is SQTIHQWPATLVQPVGSPLSLECTVEGTSNPNLYWYRQAAGRGLQLLFYSVGIGQISSEVPQNLSASRPQDRQFILSSKKLLLSDSGFYLCASGREAFFGQGTRLTVV.

The chain is built from TRBV28 and TRBJ2-5; 14 nucleotides line up with TRBD2. CDR1 is MDHEN and CDR2 is SYDVKM in the germline V gene. The CDR3 consists of 15 residues. V gave up 7 bases and J gave up 5 bases; unmatched junction bases: 6. The CDR3 region is CASKRTSGGLETQYF. CDR3 DNA: TGTGCCAGCAAAAGGACTAGCGGGGGGTTGGAGACCCAGTACTTC.

This clone was detected only once. This chain connects TRBV28 to TRBJ1-1, with D hard to call. Germline V lookup: CDR1 MDHEN, CDR2 SYDVKM. Trimming removed 4 bases from V and 0 bases from J, with 9 bases in between. The length of the CDR3 is 14 residues. CDR3 DNA sequence: TGTGCCAGCAGTTCCCATAGCGTGAACACTGAAGCTTTCTTT. This translates into CASSSHSVNTEAFF.

The chain combines TRBV7-9 with TRBJ2-3, with TRBD1 matching over 8 bases. Trimming at V came to 4 bases and at J to 7 bases, leaving 7 bases not matched to a gene. Germline assignment: CDR1 SEHNR and CDR2 FQNEAQ (reference sequence). The CDR3 has 14 residues. The CDR3 region has the DNA TGTGCCAGCAGCTCTACTCAGGGGGCACATACGCAGTATTTT. Its protein is CASSSTQGAHTQYF.

J is TRBJ2-7 and V is TRBV18; TRBD2 matches at 9 bases. Germline-derived CDR1 and CDR2 are KGHSH and LQKENI. The CDR3 has 15 residues. After removal of 0 bases from V and 6 bases from J, the junction contained 6 bases not matched to a gene. The CDR3 protein is CASSPPGLAPSEQYF. The DNA for the CDR3 is TGTGCCAGCTCACCACCGGGACTAGCCCCTTCCGAGCAGTACTTC.

The CDR3 reads CASSQGWGPGNSPLHF. Written as DNA, the CDR3 is TGCGCCAGCAGCCAAGGATGGGGCCCGGGTAATTCACCCCTCCACTTT. The chain carries TRBV4-1 and TRBJ1-6; weak D call: TRBD1 (5 bases). Germline assignment: CDR1 MGHRA and CDR2 YSYEKL. V gave up 1 base and J gave up 6 bases, with 13 bases separating them. The CDR3 has 16 residues.

The J gene is TRBJ2-1, the V gene TRBV27; D is possibly TRBD1 (8 bases). Trimming cost V 4 bases and J 8 bases, with 15 bases left between them. This CDR3 is 14 amino acids long. The germline V gene has CDR1 MNHEY and CDR2 SMNVEV (reference sequence). The CDR3 reads CASSSIQGGDEQFF. In DNA form, the CDR3 reads TGTGCCAGCAGTTCGATACAGGGGGGGGATGAGCAGTTCTTC.

This clone came up once. V gene TRBV21-1 combines with J gene TRBJ1-2; the D call in the table, TRBD1, was not verified against the DNA. TRBV21-1 is a listed pseudogene. The CDR3 is 14 residues long. The CDR3 sequence is CASTWDSSNYGYTF. As DNA, the CDR3 is TGTGCCAGCACCTGGGACAGCAGTAACTATGGCTACACCTTC.

The CDR3 region is CASSWKSGGGGETQYF. The CDR3 DNA follows: TGTGCCAGCAGCTGGAAGAGCGGGGGTGGCGGAGAGACCCAGTACTTC. The chain couples TRBV7-7 to TRBJ2-5, with 8 bases fitting TRBD2. The V segment lost 4 bases and the J segment 4 bases; nucleotides outside the gene matches: 11. The CDR3 sequence is 16 residues long. Germline V CDR1 and CDR2: SSHAT, FNYEAQ (reference sequence).

This chain joins TRBV7-3 and TRBJ2-1; D may be TRBD2 (5 bases). Germline CDR1 is SGHTA and CDR2 is FQGTGA. There are 16 residues in the CDR3. The V end was cut by 4 bases, the J end by 4 bases, with 17 bases between. The CDR3 spells CASSSALAPHYNEQFF. The CDR3 DNA reads as TGTGCCAGCAGCTCAGCGCTAGCACCCCATTACAATGAGCAGTTCTTC.